These 23 T cell receptor beta chains originate from one sample sequenced in a study of blood T cell repertoires in COVID-19. TCRdb's table, derived via immunoSEQ multiplex PCR, lists solely in-frame clones and lacks some. The data hold about 430,000 clones, with approximately 90% observed a single time. The material sequenced was PBMCs or T cells enriched from blood (not recorded which). The source is a young woman with acute COVID-19.

This chain links TRBV7-2 with TRBJ2-1, with D maybe TRBD1 (6 bases). The germline V gene has CDR1 SGHTA and CDR2 FQGNSA. The length of the CDR3 is 15 residues. Trimming pared 5 bases from V and 0 bases from J, leaving 11 bases between. CDR3 in amino acids: CASSQGHTSYNEQFF. The CDR3 DNA sequence: TGTGCCAGCAGCCAGGGGCATACCTCCTACAATGAGCAGTTCTTC.

This clone has only one observation. The rearrangement uses TRBV6-5 and TRBJ1-1, with D perhaps TRBD1 (6 bases). Trimming took off 5 bases at V and 2 bases at J, with 15 bases between the two ends. From germline, CDR1 is MNHEY and CDR2 SVGAGI. This CDR3 contains 15 residues. The CDR3 protein is CASSTEGGGNTEAFF. The CDR3, as DNA: TGTGCCAGCAGTACCGAGGGGGGGGGAAACACTGAAGCTTTCTTT.

This rearrangement joins TRBV20-1 to TRBJ1-3; unclear D gene. The CDR3 has 12 residues. CDR1 DFQATT and CDR2 SNEGSKA come from the germline V gene (reference sequence). V lost 3 bases and J 4 bases, leaving 7 bases between the germline ends. CDR3 sequence reads: CSASTVGNTIYF. For the CDR3, the DNA is TGCAGTGCTAGTACTGTCGGAAACACCATATATTTT.

With respect to this clone: An end of the junction does not agree with germline; a read error may underlie this. V gene TRBV10-1 combines with J gene TRBJ1-3; 11 bases are a match to TRBD1. CDR3 length: 15 residues. The germline V gene encodes CDR1 WNHNN and CDR2 SYGVQD (reference sequence). Here the CDR3 reads CASSDHRTGGEFRIF. DNA for the CDR3: TGCGCCAGCAGTGACCACCGGACAGGGGGCGAGTTCCGCATTTTT.

This chain connects TRBV4-1 to TRBJ1-3, with D perhaps TRBD1 (5 bases). V was clipped by 4 bases and J by 0 bases, with 16 bases between them. The V gene's germline CDR1 is MGHRA and CDR2 YSYEKL. This CDR3 has 17 amino acids. The CDR3 DNA reads as TGCGCCAGCAGCCTAGCAATTTGGGGCGTCTCTGGAAACACCATATATTTT. This translates into CASSLAIWGVSGNTIYF.

The chain is built from TRBV18 and TRBJ2-7; perhaps TRBD1 as D (5 bases). The ends were cut back, 6 bases at V and 3 bases at J, with 12 bases in the middle. The CDR3 has 13 amino acids. Germline assignment: CDR1 KGHSH and CDR2 LQKENI. The CDR3 DNA reads as TGTGCCAGCTCCCCTGACAGCCACTACGAGCAGTACTTC. Residues: CASSPDSHYEQYF.

V usage is TRBV30 and J usage is TRBJ1-1; 9 bases align to TRBD1. Germline-derived CDR1 and CDR2 are GTSNPN and SVGIG (reference sequence). The length of the CDR3 is 14 residues. The junction had 8 bases not matched to a gene; V was cut back by 4 bases and J by 5 bases. CDR3 DNA sequence: TGTGCCTGGACCACAGGGGGCGGGAGAACTGAAGCTTTCTTT. The encoded protein is CAWTTGGGRTEAFF.

This sequence joins TRBV9 and TRBJ1-4; the D is unclear. Per germline, CDR1 SGDLS and CDR2 YYNGEE. CDR3 length: 15 residues. The V gene lost 0 bases and the J gene lost 2 bases, with 8 bases spanning the gap. This CDR3 is CASSVDGYTNEKLFF. The CDR3 bases are TGTGCCAGCAGCGTAGACGGGTATACTAATGAAAAACTGTTTTTT.

CDR3 sequence reads: CASSLTGVHGYTF. The CDR3 nucleotides read TGTGCCAGCAGTTTGACAGGGGTCCATGGCTACACCTTC. This sequence joins TRBV27 and TRBJ1-2; TRBD1 aligns across 8 bases. The CDR3 loop spans 13 amino acids. Germline V gene data show CDR1 as MNHEY and CDR2 as SMNVEV (reference sequence). J gave up 6 bases and V 3 bases, and 3 bases lay outside the gene matches.

CDR3 region: CASSPGTPSRETQYF. The CDR3 DNA sequence: TGTGCCAGCAGCCCGGGGACACCCTCGAGAGAGACCCAGTACTTC. This chain joins TRBV5-4 and TRBJ2-5; weak D call: TRBD1 (6 bases). CDR3 length equals 15 residues. Germline assignment: CDR1 SGHNT and CDR2 YYREEE (reference sequence). V was trimmed by 4 bases and J by 4 bases, leaving 17 bases between them.

The V gene is TRBV7-2, the J gene TRBJ2-7; 10 bases fit TRBD2. Germline V CDR1 and CDR2: SGHTA, FQGNSA. V dropped 5 bases and J dropped 6; count of bases not matched to a gene: 7. The CDR3 contains 14 residues. The CDR3 region is CASSPSGGAGEQYF. The CDR3 bases are TGTGCCAGCAGCCCGAGCGGGGGGGCTGGCGAGCAGTACTTC.

The V call is TRBV9, the J call TRBJ2-1, with 10 bases aligning to TRBD1. V lost 4 bases, J lost 5 bases, and 9 bases stayed unmatched. The CDR3 totals 16 residues. CDR1 is SGDLS, CDR2 YYNGEE, per germline. This CDR3 reads CASSPRQGAGNNEQFF. The DNA of the CDR3 is TGTGCCAGCAGCCCCCGACAGGGGGCGGGTAACAATGAGCAGTTCTTC. The full variable domain, in which reference TRBV9 and TRBJ2-1 provide the parts outside the CDR3, is DSGVTQTPKHLITATGQRVTLRCSPRSGDLSVYWYQQSLDQGLQFLIQYYNGEERAKGNILERFSAQQFPDLHSELNLSSLELGDSALYFCASSPRQGAGNNEQFFGPGTRLTVL.

This sequence joins TRBV7-2 and TRBJ1-2, with D hard to call. V lost 4 bases to trimming and J lost 5 bases, with 14 bases between them. The CDR3 covers 14 residues. The germline V gene encodes CDR1 SGHTA and CDR2 FQGNSA. This CDR3 reads CASSSPNFPYGYTF. The CDR3, as DNA: TGTGCCAGCAGCTCCCCCAACTTCCCATATGGCTACACCTTC.

V is TRBV6-2 or TRBV6-3 and J is TRBJ1-1; 8 positions match TRBD1. V shed 2 bases, J shed 3 bases, and the junction held 8 bases outside the gene matches. The germline gives CDR1 MNHEY, CDR2 SVGEGT. This CDR3 region has 16 residues. CDR3 residues: CASSYPKDREDTEAFF. DNA for the CDR3: TGTGCCAGCAGTTACCCCAAGGACAGGGAGGACACTGAAGCTTTCTTT.

The DNA of the CDR3 is TGTGCCAGTAGTCCCGGCAGGGAATCCTACGAGCAGTACTTC. Translating it yields CASSPGRESYEQYF. J is TRBJ2-7 and V is TRBV19; D is perhaps TRBD1 (5 bases). The CDR3 extends over 14 amino acids. Germline V gives CDR1 LNHDA, CDR2 SQIVND (reference sequence). V gave up 5 bases and J gave up 1 base, with 12 bases separating them.

This rearrangement joins TRBV10-3 to TRBJ2-5; D remains ambiguous. Germline V gene sequence: CDR1 ENHRY, CDR2 SYGVKD. This CDR3 region has 14 residues. Trimming took 5 bases from V and 1 from J, leaving 11 bases between them. The CDR3 nucleotides read TGTGCCATCAGTCCCCGTAGCCTCCAAGAGACCCAGTACTTC. Its protein is CAISPRSLQETQYF.

The V gene is TRBV6-5, the J gene TRBJ1-5; tentative D call: TRBD1 (5 bases). The CDR3 length is 13 residues. Germline CDR1 reads MNHEY; CDR2 reads SVGAGI. V lost 7 bases to trimming and J lost 6 bases, with 13 bases between them. The CDR3 DNA reads as TGTGCCAGCACCCAAGGGGTACCTCAGCCCCAGCATTTT. Protein product: CASTQGVPQPQHF.

V is TRBV6-4 and J is TRBJ1-1, with D hard to call. This CDR3 is 14 amino acids long. The germline V gene has CDR1 MRHNA and CDR2 SNTAGT. In nucleotides, the CDR3 is TGTACCTTTTGGGTTGCGGGAACGAACACTGAAGCTTTCTTT. It translates to CTFWVAGTNTEAFF.

This chain joins TRBV6-5 and TRBJ2-3; TRBD1 might be the D (6 bases). This CDR3 is built from 15 residues. The V end was cut by 2 bases, the J end by 3 bases, with 12 bases between. Per germline, CDR1 MNHEY and CDR2 SVGAGI. Here the CDR3 reads CASSYGGAVTDTQYF. Here the CDR3 DNA reads TGTGCCAGCAGTTACGGGGGCGCGGTTACAGATACGCAGTATTTT.

The J gene is TRBJ2-3, the V gene TRBV6-5; possible D gene TRBD1, 5 bases. The V and J ends lost 6 bases and 9 bases respectively, with 16 bases between them. CDR3 size: 13 residues. The germline V gene has CDR1 MNHEY and CDR2 SVGAGI. CDR3 in amino acids: CASSVGQKGTQYF. The CDR3 nucleotides are TGTGCCAGCAGCGTGGGGCAGAAAGGCACGCAGTATTTT.

The chain combines TRBV19 with TRBJ1-2; D not certain. The CDR3 covers 14 residues. Germline V gene sequence: CDR1 LNHDA, CDR2 SQIVND (reference sequence). The ends were cut back, 7 bases at V and 2 bases at J, with 14 bases in the middle. The DNA for the CDR3 is TGTGCCAGTACCCCCCCCGGGGAGAACTATGGCTACACCTTC. This encodes CASTPPGENYGYTF.

This clone was seen only a few times. The chain has TRBV29-1 and TRBJ1-2; D not resolved. CDR3 length: 9 residues. V lost 7 bases and J 4 bases, leaving 4 bases between the germline ends. Germline V lookup: CDR1 SQVTM, CDR2 ANQGSEA. CDR3 in amino acids: CSASYGYTF. Here the CDR3 DNA reads TGCAGCGCCTCCTATGGCTACACCTTC. The entire variable domain, with the rest obtained from reference TRBV29-1 and TRBJ1-2, is as follows: SAVISQKPSRDICQRGTSLTIQCQVDSQVTMMFWYRQQPGQSLTLIATANQGSEATYESGFVIDKFPISRPNLTFSTLTVSNMSPEDSSIYLCSASYGYTFGSGTRLTVV.

The chain uses TRBV7-8 and TRBJ1-3; 8 nucleotides align to TRBD1. Germline V gene lookup returns CDR1 SGHVS and CDR2 FQNEAQ. The CDR3 has 14 amino acids. The junction had 1 base not matched to a gene; V was cut back by 6 bases and J by 0 bases. CDR3 DNA sequence: TGTGCCAGCAGAGGGACAGGCTCTGGAAACACCATATATTTT. Translating gives CASRGTGSGNTIYF.